The TCR beta chain under discussion was sequenced for a study of regulatory T cells in long-lasting Graves disease. Through Arm-PCR of CDR3 regions and iRepertoire HTBI primers, TCR beta libraries were built. Using its own MiXCR run on the multiplex PCR reads, TCRdb lists one record per CDR3 protein. Altogether 360,000 or so distinct CDR3 sequences are present, approximately 23% being singletons, with the ten largest covering under 35%. The CDR3 is made up of 16 amino acids. Trimming cost V 8 bases and J 0 bases; bases outside gene matches: 5. Germline V CDR1 and CDR2: SEHNR, FQNEAQ (reference sequence). This sample's time point: persistent/refractory GD, antithyroid drugs over 5 years with positive TRAb. Researchers made the TCR library from RNA that was extracted from PBMCs. This clonotype was detected many times.

The chain joins TRBV7-9 to TRBJ2-7, with 15 bases fitting TRBD2. The source of this sequence is a middle-aged woman with Graves disease. This sample comprised peripheral blood mononuclear cells (PBMCs), obtained when the disease was refractory, from a patient treated with antithyroid drugs. In DNA, the CDR3 is TGTGCCAGCGGGACTAGCGGGAGGCTGAGCTCCTACGAGCAGTACTTC. This sequence encodes CASGTSGRLSSYEQYF. Full variable domain (remainder filled in from reference TRBV7-9 and TRBJ2-7): DTGVSQNPRHKITKRGQNVTFRCDPISEHNRLYWYRQTLGQGPEFLTYFQNEAQLEKSRLLSDRFSAERPKGSFSTLEIQRTEQGDSAMYLCASGTSGRLSSYEQYFGPGTRLTVT.